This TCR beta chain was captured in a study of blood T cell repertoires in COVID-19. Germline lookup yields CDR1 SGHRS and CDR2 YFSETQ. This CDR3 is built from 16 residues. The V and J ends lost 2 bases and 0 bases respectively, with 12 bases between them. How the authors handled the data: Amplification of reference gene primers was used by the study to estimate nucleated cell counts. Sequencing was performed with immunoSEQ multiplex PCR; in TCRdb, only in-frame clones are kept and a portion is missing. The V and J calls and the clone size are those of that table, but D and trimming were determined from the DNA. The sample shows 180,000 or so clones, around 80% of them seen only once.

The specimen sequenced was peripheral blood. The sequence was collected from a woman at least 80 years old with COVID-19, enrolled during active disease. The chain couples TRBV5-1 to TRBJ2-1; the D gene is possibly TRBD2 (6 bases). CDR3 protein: CASSFPRGSSYNEQFF. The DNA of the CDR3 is TGCGCCAGCAGCTTCCCTCGGGGGAGCTCCTACAATGAGCAGTTCTTC.